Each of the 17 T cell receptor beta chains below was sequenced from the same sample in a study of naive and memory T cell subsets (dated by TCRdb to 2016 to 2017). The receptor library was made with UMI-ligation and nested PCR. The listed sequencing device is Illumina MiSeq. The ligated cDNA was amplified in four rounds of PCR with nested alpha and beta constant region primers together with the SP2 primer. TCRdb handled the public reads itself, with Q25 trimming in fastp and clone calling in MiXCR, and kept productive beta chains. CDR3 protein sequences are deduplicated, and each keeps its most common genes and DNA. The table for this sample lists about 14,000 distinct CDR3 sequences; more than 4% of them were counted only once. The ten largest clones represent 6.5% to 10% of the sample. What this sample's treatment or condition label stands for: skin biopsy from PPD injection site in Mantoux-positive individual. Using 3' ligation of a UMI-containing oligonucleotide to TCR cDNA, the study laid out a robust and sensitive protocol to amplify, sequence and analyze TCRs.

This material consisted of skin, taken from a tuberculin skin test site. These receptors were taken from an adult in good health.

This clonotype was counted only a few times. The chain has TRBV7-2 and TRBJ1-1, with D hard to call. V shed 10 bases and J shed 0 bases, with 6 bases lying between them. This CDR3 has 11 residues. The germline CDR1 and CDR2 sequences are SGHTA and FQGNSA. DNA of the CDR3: TGTGCCAAGGAGATGAACACTGAAGCTTTCTTT. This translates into CAKEMNTEAFF.

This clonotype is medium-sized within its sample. The CDR3 is CASNWGGPADTQYF. In nucleotides, the CDR3 is TGTGCCAGCAATTGGGGGGGGCCGGCGGATACGCAGTATTTT. The chain is built from TRBV2 and TRBJ2-3; D is possibly TRBD2 (7 bases). CDR1 is SNHLY, CDR2 FYNNEI, per germline. The V end lost 7 bases, the J end lost 6 bases, and 17 bases lay between the germline ends. This CDR3 is built from 14 residues. Looking up the rest from reference TRBV2 and TRBJ2-3 gives the full variable domain: EPEVTQTPSHQVTQMGQEVILRCVPISNHLYFYWYRQILGQKVEFLVSFYNNEISEKSEIFDDQFSVERPDGSNFTLKIRSTKLEDSAMYFCASNWGGPADTQYFGPGTRLTVL.

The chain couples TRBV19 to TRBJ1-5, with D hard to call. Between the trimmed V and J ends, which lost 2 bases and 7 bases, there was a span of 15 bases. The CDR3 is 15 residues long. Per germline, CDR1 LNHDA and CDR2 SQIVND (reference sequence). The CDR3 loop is CASSINGGSWQPQHF. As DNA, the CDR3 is TGTGCCAGTAGTATAAATGGAGGGTCCTGGCAGCCCCAGCATTTT.

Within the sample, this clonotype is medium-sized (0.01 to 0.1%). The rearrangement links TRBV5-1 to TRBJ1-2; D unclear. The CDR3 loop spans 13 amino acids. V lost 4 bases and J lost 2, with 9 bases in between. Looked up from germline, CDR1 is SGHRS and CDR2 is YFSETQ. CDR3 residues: CASSPSANYGYTF. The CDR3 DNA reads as TGCGCCAGCAGCCCATCAGCGAACTATGGCTACACCTTC.

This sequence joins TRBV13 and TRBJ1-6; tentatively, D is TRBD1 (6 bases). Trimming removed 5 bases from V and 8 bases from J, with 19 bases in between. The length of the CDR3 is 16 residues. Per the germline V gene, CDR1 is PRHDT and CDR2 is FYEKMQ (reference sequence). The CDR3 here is CASSKTQTGNYSPLHF. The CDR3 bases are TGTGCCAGCAGCAAGACACAAACAGGGAACTATTCACCCCTCCACTTT.

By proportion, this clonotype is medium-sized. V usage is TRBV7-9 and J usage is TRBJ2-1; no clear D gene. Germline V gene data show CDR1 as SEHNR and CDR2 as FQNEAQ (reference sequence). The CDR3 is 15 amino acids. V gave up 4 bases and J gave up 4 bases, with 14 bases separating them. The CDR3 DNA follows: TGTGCCAGCAGCTCCGATCCGGGCCTATACAATGAGCAGTTCTTC. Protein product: CASSSDPGLYNEQFF.

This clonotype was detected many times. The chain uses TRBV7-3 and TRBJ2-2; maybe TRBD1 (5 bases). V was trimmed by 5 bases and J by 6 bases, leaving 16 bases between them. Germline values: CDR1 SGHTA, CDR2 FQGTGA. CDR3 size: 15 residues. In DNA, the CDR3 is TGTGCCAGCAGCCCCCAGGGAAATGGGGCCGGGGAGCTGTTTTTT. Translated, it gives CASSPQGNGAGELFF. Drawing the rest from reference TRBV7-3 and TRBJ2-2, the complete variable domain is GAGVSQTPSNKVTEKGKYVELRCDPISGHTALYWYRQSLGQGPEFLIYFQGTGAADDSGLPNDRFFAVRPEGSVSTLKIQRTERGDSAVYLCASSPQGNGAGELFFGEGSRLTVL.

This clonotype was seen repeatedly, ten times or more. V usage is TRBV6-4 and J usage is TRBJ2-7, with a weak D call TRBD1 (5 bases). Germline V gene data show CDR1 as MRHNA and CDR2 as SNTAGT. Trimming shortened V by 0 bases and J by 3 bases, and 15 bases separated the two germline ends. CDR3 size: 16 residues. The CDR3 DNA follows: TGTGCCAGCAGTGACTCGAGGACACGGCCCTACTACGAGCAGTACTTC. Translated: CASSDSRTRPYYEQYF.

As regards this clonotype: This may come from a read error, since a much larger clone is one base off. The CDR3: CSARSRNEKLFF. DNA for the CDR3: TGCAGTGCTAGGTCTCGCAATGAAAAACTGTTTTTT. This sequence joins TRBV20-1 and TRBJ1-4; D gene uncertain. The CDR3 extends over 12 amino acids. Trimming stripped 3 bases from V and 5 bases from J, with 7 bases between. Looked up from germline, CDR1 is DFQATT and CDR2 is SNEGSKA (reference sequence).

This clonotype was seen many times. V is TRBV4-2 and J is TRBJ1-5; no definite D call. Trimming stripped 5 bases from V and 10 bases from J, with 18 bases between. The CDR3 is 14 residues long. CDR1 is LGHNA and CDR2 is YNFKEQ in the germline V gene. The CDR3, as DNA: TGTGCCAGCAGCTGGGCGGGTTTCGGCCAACCCCAGCATTTT. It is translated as CASSWAGFGQPQHF.

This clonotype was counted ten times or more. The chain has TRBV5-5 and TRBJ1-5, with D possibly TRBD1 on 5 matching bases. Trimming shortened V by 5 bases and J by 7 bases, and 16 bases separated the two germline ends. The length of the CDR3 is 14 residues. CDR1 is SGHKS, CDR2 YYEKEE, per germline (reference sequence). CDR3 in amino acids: CASSVSRVGQPQHF. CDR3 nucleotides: TGTGCCAGCAGTGTTTCCAGGGTGGGACAGCCCCAGCATTTT.

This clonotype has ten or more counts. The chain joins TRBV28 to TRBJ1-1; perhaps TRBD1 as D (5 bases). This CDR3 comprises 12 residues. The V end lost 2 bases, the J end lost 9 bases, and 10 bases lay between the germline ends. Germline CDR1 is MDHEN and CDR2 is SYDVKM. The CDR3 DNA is TGTGCCAGCAGTTTAGGGACTTTGAAAGCTTTCTTT. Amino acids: CASSLGTLKAFF.

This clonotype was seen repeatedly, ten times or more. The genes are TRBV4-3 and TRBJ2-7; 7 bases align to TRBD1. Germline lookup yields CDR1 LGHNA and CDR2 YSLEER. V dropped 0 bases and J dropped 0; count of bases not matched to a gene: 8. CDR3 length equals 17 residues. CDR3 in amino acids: CASSQDSSGGNSYEQYF. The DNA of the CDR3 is TGCGCCAGCAGCCAAGACAGTTCAGGGGGAAACTCCTACGAGCAGTACTTC.

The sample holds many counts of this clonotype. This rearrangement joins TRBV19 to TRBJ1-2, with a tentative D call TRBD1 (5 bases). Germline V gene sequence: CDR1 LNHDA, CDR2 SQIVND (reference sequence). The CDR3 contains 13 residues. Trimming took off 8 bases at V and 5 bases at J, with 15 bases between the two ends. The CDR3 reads CASSSGTEYGYTF. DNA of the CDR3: TGTGCCAGTTCATCCGGGACGGAATATGGCTACACCTTC.

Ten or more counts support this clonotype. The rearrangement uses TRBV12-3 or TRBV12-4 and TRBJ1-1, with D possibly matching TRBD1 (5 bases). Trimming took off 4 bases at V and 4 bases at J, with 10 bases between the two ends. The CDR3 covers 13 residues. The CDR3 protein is CASSSWGGTEAFF. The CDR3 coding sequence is TGTGCCAGCAGTTCCTGGGGCGGCACTGAAGCTTTCTTT.

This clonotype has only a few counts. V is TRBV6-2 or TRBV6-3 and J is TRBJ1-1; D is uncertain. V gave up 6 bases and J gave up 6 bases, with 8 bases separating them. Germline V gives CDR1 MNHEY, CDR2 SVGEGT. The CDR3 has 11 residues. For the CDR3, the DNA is TGTGCCAGCAGAACTTACGCTGAAGCTTTCTTT. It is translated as CASRTYAEAFF.

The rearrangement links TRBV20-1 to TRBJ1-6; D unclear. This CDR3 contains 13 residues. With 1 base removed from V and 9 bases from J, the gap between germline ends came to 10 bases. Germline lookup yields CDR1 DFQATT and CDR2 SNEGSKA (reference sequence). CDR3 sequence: CSARGMEVSPLHF. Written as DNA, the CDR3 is TGCAGTGCTAGAGGAATGGAGGTTTCACCCCTCCACTTT.